These T cell receptor beta chains were read from a single sample in a study of early T cells in non-severe SARS-CoV-2 infection. One entry per CDR3 protein results from TCRdb running MiXCR on the 5' RACE reads. The data show tens of thousands of distinct CDR3 sequences, less than 15% seen once. The specimen sequenced was whole blood. Receptors were obtained from an adult who was a healthcare worker with PCR-confirmed SARS-CoV-2 infection or an uninfected control (not recorded which). Both conserved end residues are trimmed from each CDR3.

j_call: TRBJ2-7
cdr3_length: 10
v_call: TRBV24-1
cdr3_aa: ATSDQEYEQY

j_call: TRBJ2-7
cdr3_length: 14
v_call: TRBV6-2/TRBV6-3
cdr3_aa: ASSYSRDRGYDVQY

j_call: TRBJ2-5
cdr3_length: 11
v_call: TRBV20-1
cdr3_aa: SARPLATRAQY

j_call: TRBJ2-7
cdr3_length: 11
v_call: TRBV29-1
cdr3_aa: SVGGLAGVEQY

j_call: TRBJ1-6
cdr3_length: 11
v_call: TRBV11-2
cdr3_aa: ASSLADNSPLH

j_call: TRBJ1-1
cdr3_length: 13
v_call: TRBV5-1
cdr3_aa: ASSLGWIVNTEAF

j_call: TRBJ1-6
cdr3_length: 14
v_call: TRBV7-2
cdr3_aa: ASSLAQSAYNSPLH

j_call: TRBJ2-7
cdr3_length: 14
v_call: TRBV19
cdr3_aa: ASSAGTSGNRYEQY

j_call: TRBJ1-2
cdr3_length: 15
v_call: TRBV18
cdr3_aa: ASSPTRDRGIGYGYT

j_call: TRBJ2-5
cdr3_length: 13
v_call: TRBV7-9
cdr3_aa: ASSSGLEKQETQY

j_call: TRBJ2-3
cdr3_length: 13
v_call: TRBV10-1
cdr3_aa: ASSESPGGTDTQY

j_call: TRBJ1-1
cdr3_length: 14
v_call: TRBV4-1
cdr3_aa: ASSQDRHRVKTEAF

j_call: TRBJ2-1
cdr3_length: 15
v_call: TRBV4-3
cdr3_aa: ASSQDGSGVDYNEQF

j_call: TRBJ2-2
cdr3_length: 11
v_call: TRBV29-1
cdr3_aa: SGTRGSTGELF

j_call: TRBJ2-7
cdr3_length: 12
v_call: TRBV21-1
cdr3_aa: ASSRGHETYEQY

j_call: TRBJ2-7
cdr3_length: 9
v_call: TRBV28
cdr3_aa: RTSSSYEQY

j_call: TRBJ2-1
cdr3_length: 14
v_call: TRBV5-1
cdr3_aa: ASSLGSLAGVNEQF

j_call: TRBJ1-3
cdr3_length: 14
v_call: TRBV7-6
cdr3_aa: ASSLYRDSLGNTIY

j_call: TRBJ2-7
cdr3_length: 13
v_call: TRBV7-2
cdr3_aa: ASSLPGHMLGEQY